The 15 T cell receptor beta chains below all came from one sample that was sequenced in a study of a mutant IDH1 vaccine in newly diagnosed glioma. Noted time point: baseline, week 1 (first vaccination visit). This sample's treatment: pre-vaccination baseline after standard-of-care therapy. Sequencing used immunoSEQ multiplex PCR; TCRdb keeps in-frame clones, though not all of them. Of 85,000 to 100,000 clones listed, around four fifths are singletons. The sequences come from PBMCs, collected from a glioma patient treated with radiotherapy, temozolomide or both. Receptors originate from a man aged 40-49 years with glioma.

This clone was seen a few times. The V call is TRBV15, the J call TRBJ2-2; D gene unclear. Germline loops: CDR1 LNHNV, CDR2 YYDKDF (reference sequence). V dropped 5 bases and J dropped 1 base, with 11 bases sitting between them. This CDR3 spans 15 amino acids. In DNA form, the CDR3 reads TGTGCCACCAGCTCCCGGACCCAGAACACCGGGGAGCTGTTTTTT. Translated, it gives CATSSRTQNTGELFF.

The J gene is TRBJ2-2, the V gene TRBV6-4; D may be TRBD1 (6 bases). V was pared by 6 bases and J by 2 bases, with 10 bases between. CDR3 size: 14 residues. Germline V gene sequence: CDR1 MRHNA, CDR2 SNTAGT. The CDR3 protein is CASRLQGNTGELFF. The CDR3 coding sequence is TGTGCCAGCAGGCTACAGGGTAACACCGGGGAGCTGTTTTTT.

This clone was seen once. The chain recombines TRBV29-1 with TRBJ2-7; D is ambiguous. The germline CDR1 and CDR2 sequences are SQVTM and ANQGSEA. The CDR3 extends over 15 amino acids. The germline V and J ends were trimmed by 0 bases and 1 base, with 13 bases remaining between them. CDR3 loop: CSVEDRSSPSYEQYF. The CDR3 DNA sequence: TGCAGCGTTGAAGATAGGTCCAGTCCTTCCTACGAGCAGTACTTC.

This chain links TRBV5-4 with TRBJ2-3; unclear D gene. CDR3 length: 13 amino acids. V dropped 1 base and J dropped 2 bases, with 5 bases sitting between them. CDR1 and CDR2 (germline): SGHNT, YYREEE (reference sequence). The CDR3 coding sequence is TGTGCCAGCAGCTTGAGGAACACAGATACGCAGTATTTT. The encoded protein is CASSLRNTDTQYF.

The gene calls are TRBV6-5 and TRBJ1-6, with TRBD1 matching over 7 bases. CDR3 length: 13 amino acids. Trimming removed 8 bases from V and 7 bases from J; junction bases left unmatched: 5. Germline V gives CDR1 MNHEY, CDR2 SVGAGI. The DNA of the CDR3 is TGTGCCAGCTCATGGGGACAGAATTCACCCCTCCACTTT. Encoded protein: CASSWGQNSPLHF.

The chain links TRBV18 to TRBJ2-1; D may be TRBD2 (6 bases). V lost 2 bases and J 8 bases, leaving 13 bases between the germline ends. The V gene's germline CDR1 is KGHSH and CDR2 LQKENI. The CDR3 is 14 residues long. The CDR3 DNA reads TGTGCCAGCTCACCAGGGGGAGGCATACATGAGCAGTTCTTC. Translation gives CASSPGGGIHEQFF.

This clone was detected ten times or more. This sample includes further DNA sequences coding for the same CDR3. The rearrangement links TRBV5-8 to TRBJ1-1; D gene ambiguous. V lost 4 bases and J 0 bases, leaving 10 bases between the germline ends. The CDR3 covers 14 residues. Per the germline V gene, CDR1 is SGHTS and CDR2 is YDEGEE. The CDR3 loop reads CASSRGHLNTEAFF. CDR3 sequence (DNA): TGTGCCAGCAGCCGTGGTCATTTGAACACTGAAGCTTTCTTT.

About this clone: Sequence at one end of the junction differs from germline and may be a read error. The chain joins TRBV5-1 to TRBJ2-7, with TRBD2 matching 7 bases. CDR1 and CDR2 (germline): SGHRS, YFSETQ. This CDR3 is built from 14 residues. The CDR3: CASSLGLAEGHADF. CDR3 bases: TGCGCCAGCAGCTTGGGGCTAGCGGAAGGACATGCAGACTTC.

The chain combines TRBV4-1 with TRBJ1-4, with D maybe TRBD1 (6 bases). Germline CDR1 and CDR2: MGHRA and YSYEKL. This CDR3 contains 15 residues. V gave up 8 bases and J gave up 3 bases, with 16 bases separating them. In DNA, the CDR3 is TGCGCCAGCCGCTTACCGGGGGCCTCTAATGAAAAACTGTTTTTT. Protein product: CASRLPGASNEKLFF.

The V call is TRBV5-4, the J call TRBJ2-5, with D perhaps TRBD2 (6 bases). The DNA matches TRBJ2-7 better at its end, which makes the J call doubtful. Germline CDR1 is SGHNT and CDR2 is YYREEE (reference sequence). This CDR3 contains 15 residues. CDR3 in DNA: TGTGCCAGCAGCTCTCCGGGACTCCGACCGAACGAGCAGTACTTC. Translating gives CASSSPGLRPNEQYF.

In its sample, this clone was seen a few times. The chain combines TRBV7-9 with TRBJ2-3, with D tentatively TRBD2 (6 bases). CDR1 is SEHNR, CDR2 FQNEAQ, per germline (reference sequence). This CDR3 is 15 amino acids long. V was cut by 5 bases and J by 3 bases, with 15 bases left in between. The CDR3: CASSPKRRVTDTQYF. The CDR3 nucleotides read TGTGCCAGCAGCCCAAAGAGGAGGGTGACAGATACGCAGTATTTT.

The chain joins TRBV10-3 to TRBJ2-5; 14 nucleotides line up with TRBD2. In germline, CDR1 is ENHRY, CDR2 SYGVKD. The J segment lost 2 bases and the V segment lost 6 bases, leaving 2 bases of the junction unmatched. The CDR3 has 15 amino acids. CDR3 sequence reads: CAIRRTSGGQETQYF. The CDR3 nucleotides are TGTGCCATCAGGAGGACTAGCGGGGGGCAAGAGACCCAGTACTTC.

This sequence joins TRBV25-1 and TRBJ1-4; D uncertain. V lost 6 bases and J lost 5, with 10 bases in between. CDR3 length: 13 residues. Germline-derived CDR1 and CDR2 are MGHDK and SYGVNS. The chain's CDR3 is CASRRGKNEKLFF. CDR3 nucleotide sequence: TGTGCCAGCAGGAGAGGTAAGAATGAAAAACTGTTTTTT.

The CDR3 is CASSIETGAYNEQFF. Here the CDR3 DNA reads TGTGCCAGTAGTATAGAGACAGGGGCATACAATGAGCAGTTCTTC. The chain combines TRBV19 with TRBJ2-1, with TRBD1 identical over 8 bases. This CDR3 comprises 15 residues. Germline values: CDR1 LNHDA, CDR2 SQIVND (reference sequence). The V and J ends lost 0 bases and 4 bases, in that order; junction bases with no gene match: 2.

The chain recombines TRBV6-5 with TRBJ2-2; D might be TRBD1 or TRBD2, each matching 6 bases. The germline V gene has CDR1 MNHEY and CDR2 SVGAGI. This CDR3 is built from 15 residues. Trimming pared 7 bases from V and 7 bases from J, leaving 19 bases between. In DNA form, the CDR3 reads TGTGCCAGCACCCCCCTGGGGGGCGTTATCGGGGAGCTGTTTTTT. Translation: CASTPLGGVIGELFF.